A selection of T cell receptor beta chains follows, all from one sample in a study of blood T cells in healthy people across ages. TCRdb ran MiXCR on the 5' RACE reads and lists one entry per CDR3 protein. The sample has roughly 1,800,000 distinct CDR3 sequences, about 50% seen once. Sequenced sample: blood. The receptors here all came from a woman aged 40 to 49 in good health. The CDR3 runs from the conserved cysteine through the conserved F or W. A D gene is named only where the DNA matches it firmly. The listing skips clone size in some rows; elsewhere it reads once, few, many or a size class.

few	TRBV5-1	TRBJ2-7	NA	CASSFQDEQYF	TGCGCCAGCAGCTTTCAGGACGAGCAGTACTTC
NA	TRBV20-1	TRBJ2-3	TRBD2	CSARGEAGARRNTQYF	TGCAGTGCTAGGGGCGAAGCGGGGGCACGGCGGAATACGCAGTATTTT
NA	TRBV29-1	TRBJ2-3	NA	CSVWRGDEDTQYF	TGCAGCGTTTGGCGCGGGGATGAAGATACGCAGTATTTT
NA	TRBV16	TRBJ2-6	NA	CASSQTEGANVLTF	TGTGCCAGCAGCCAAACGGAAGGGGCCAACGTCCTGACTTTC
NA	TRBV20-1	TRBJ2-4	TRBD2	CSAHVLGGGAPVAKNIQYF	TGCAGTGCTCACGTTCTGGGCGGGGGGGCACCAGTAGCCAAAAACATTCAGTACTTC
NA	TRBV5-1	TRBJ2-1	TRBD1	CASSLAALGQDNEQFF	TGCGCCAGCAGCTTGGCCGCCTTAGGACAGGACAATGAGCAGTTCTTC
few	TRBV28	TRBJ2-5	TRBD2	CASSPAGASGETQYF	TGTGCCAGCAGTCCAGCCGGGGCTAGCGGAGAGACCCAGTACTTC
NA	TRBV20-1	TRBJ2-3	NA	CCAFGATDTQYF	TGCTGTGCTTTTGGAGCCACAGATACGCAGTATTTT
few	TRBV12-5	TRBJ1-4	NA	CASGFPPEKLFF	TGTGCTAGTGGTTTCCCCCCTGAAAAACTGTTTTTT
NA	TRBV4-3	TRBJ2-7	NA	CASSQERRETNEQYF	TGCGCCAGCAGCCAAGAACGGAGGGAAACCAATGAGCAGTACTTC
NA	TRBV6-2/TRBV6-3	TRBJ1-5	NA	CASGTNRVHSNQPQHF	TGTGCCAGCGGTACTAACAGGGTCCATAGCAATCAGCCCCAGCATTTT
few	TRBV6-1	TRBJ2-3	TRBD2	CASSERSGEGGTDTQYF	TGTGCCAGCAGTGAAAGGAGCGGGGAAGGTGGCACAGATACGCAGTATTTT
few	TRBV4-2	TRBJ2-1	TRBD2	CASSQDALAGGSGNEQFF	TGTGCCAGCAGCCAAGATGCCCTAGCGGGGGGCTCGGGGAATGAGCAGTTCTTC
NA	TRBV4-3	TRBJ2-4	NA	CASSQDPRGKNIQYF	TGCGCCAGCAGCCAAGATCCCAGGGGTAAAAACATTCAGTACTTC
NA	TRBV29-1	TRBJ2-5	NA	CSIEASVGVAQYF	TGCAGCATTGAAGCGAGCGTAGGAGTCGCCCAGTACTTC
NA	TRBV3-1	TRBJ2-3	NA	CASSWTRTDTQYF	TGTGCCAGCAGCTGGACCAGAACAGATACGCAGTATTTT
NA	TRBV11-2	TRBJ1-1	TRBD1	CASSWRQGKTEAFF	TGTGCCAGCAGCTGGCGACAGGGAAAGACTGAAGCTTTCTTT
NA	TRBV7-9	TRBJ1-5	NA	CASSLDGSGSNQPQHF	TGTGCCAGCAGCCTGGACGGGAGCGGGAGCAATCAGCCCCAGCATTTT
NA	TRBV29-1	TRBJ2-5	TRBD1	CSAGQVGNEQYF	TGCAGCGCGGGACAGGTGGGCAATGAGCAGTACTTC
NA	TRBV7-2	TRBJ2-5	NA	CASRGGTEGLKGETQYF	TGTGCCAGCAGGGGAGGGACAGAAGGACTAAAGGGGGAGACCCAGTACTTC
NA	TRBV24-1	TRBJ2-7	TRBD1	CATSDRTGGEQYF	TGTGCCACCAGTGACAGGACAGGGGGGGAGCAGTACTTC
NA	TRBV29-1	TRBJ2-5	NA	CSVDKATQETQYF	TGCAGCGTTGACAAGGCAACCCAAGAGACCCAGTACTTC
NA	TRBV4-2	TRBJ2-1	TRBD2	CASSLGPGTSGGASHNEQFF	TGTGCCAGCAGCCTAGGACCCGGGACTAGCGGGGGGGCTTCCCACAATGAGCAGTTCTTC
few	TRBV29-1	TRBJ1-1	NA	CSVERGTNTEAFF	TGCAGCGTTGAAAGGGGCACGAACACTGAAGCTTTCTTT
NA	TRBV20-1	TRBJ2-3	TRBD1	CSANGQGDGGTRYF	TGCAGTGCAAACGGACAGGGGGACGGTGGAACGCGGTATTTT
once	TRBV28	TRBJ2-7	NA	CASSATDYNEQYF	TGTGCCAGCAGTGCGACTGATTACAATGAGCAGTACTTC
few	TRBV9	TRBJ2-5	TRBD2	CASSVAPSSGGVGTQYF	TGTGCCAGCAGCGTAGCTCCGTCCAGCGGGGGGGTGGGGACTCAGTACTTC
few	TRBV2	TRBJ2-5	NA	CATARDTRETQYF	TGTGCCACCGCCCGGGACACCAGGGAGACCCAGTACTTC
NA	TRBV20-1	TRBJ2-7	NA	CSARDSAGTYEQYF	TGCAGTGCTAGAGATTCCGCTGGCACCTACGAGCAGTACTTC
NA	TRBV20-1	TRBJ2-5	NA	CSARLLRGGNQETQYF	TGCAGTGCTAGATTATTAAGGGGCGGGAATCAAGAGACCCAGTACTTC
few	TRBV20-1	TRBJ2-7	NA	CSARGHPSSYEQYF	TGCAGTGCTAGAGGACACCCAAGCTCCTACGAGCAGTACTTC